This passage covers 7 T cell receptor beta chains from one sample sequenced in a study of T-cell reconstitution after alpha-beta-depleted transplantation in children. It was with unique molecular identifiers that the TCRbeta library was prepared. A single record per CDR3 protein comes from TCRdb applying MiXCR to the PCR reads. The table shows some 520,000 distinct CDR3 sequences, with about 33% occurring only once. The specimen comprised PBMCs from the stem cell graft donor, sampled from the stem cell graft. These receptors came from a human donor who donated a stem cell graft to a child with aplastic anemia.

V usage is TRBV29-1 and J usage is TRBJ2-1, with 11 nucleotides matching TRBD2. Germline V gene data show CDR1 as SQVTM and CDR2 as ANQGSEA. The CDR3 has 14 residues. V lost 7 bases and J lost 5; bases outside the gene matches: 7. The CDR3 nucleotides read TGCAGCGCGTCGACTAGCGGGATAAACAATGAGCAGTTCTTC. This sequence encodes CSASTSGINNEQFF.

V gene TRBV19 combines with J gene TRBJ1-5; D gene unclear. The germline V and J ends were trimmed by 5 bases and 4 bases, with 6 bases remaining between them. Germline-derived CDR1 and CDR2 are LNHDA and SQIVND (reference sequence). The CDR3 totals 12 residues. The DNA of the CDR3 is TGTGCCAGTAGTGTCCAGAATCAGCCCCAGCATTTT. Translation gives CASSVQNQPQHF. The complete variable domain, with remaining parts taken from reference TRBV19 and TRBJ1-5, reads DGGITQSPKYLFRKEGQNVTLSCEQNLNHDAMYWYRQDPGQGLRLIYYSQIVNDFQKGDIAEGYSVSREKKESFPLTVTSAQKNPTAFYLCASSVQNQPQHFGDGTRLSIL.

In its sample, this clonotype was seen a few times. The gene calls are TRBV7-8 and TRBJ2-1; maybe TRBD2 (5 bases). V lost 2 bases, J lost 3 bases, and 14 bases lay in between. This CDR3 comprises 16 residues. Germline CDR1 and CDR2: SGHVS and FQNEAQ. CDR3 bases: TGTGCCAGCAGCTTATCGGTCACTAGTCGCTACAATGAGCAGTTCTTC. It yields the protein CASSLSVTSRYNEQFF.

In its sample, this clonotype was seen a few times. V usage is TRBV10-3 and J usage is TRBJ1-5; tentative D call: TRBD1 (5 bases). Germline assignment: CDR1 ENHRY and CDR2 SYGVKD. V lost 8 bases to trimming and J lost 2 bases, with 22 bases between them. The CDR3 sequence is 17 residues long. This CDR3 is CAISADSGGPGNQPQHF. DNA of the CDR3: TGTGCCATCTCTGCGGACTCCGGGGGACCGGGCAATCAGCCCCAGCATTTT.

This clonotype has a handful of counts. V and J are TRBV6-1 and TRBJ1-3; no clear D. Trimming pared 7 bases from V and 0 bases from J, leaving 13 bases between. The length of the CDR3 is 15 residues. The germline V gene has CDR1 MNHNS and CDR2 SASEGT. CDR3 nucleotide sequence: TGTGCCAGCACCACGACCTCACACTCTGGAAACACCATATATTTT. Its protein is CASTTTSHSGNTIYF.

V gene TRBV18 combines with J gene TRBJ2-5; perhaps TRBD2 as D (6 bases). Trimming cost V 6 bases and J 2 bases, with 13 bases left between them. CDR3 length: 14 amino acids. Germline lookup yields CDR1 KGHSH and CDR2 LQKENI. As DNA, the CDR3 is TGTGCCAGCTCCCTTAGCGGCAGACAAGAGACCCAGTACTTC. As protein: CASSLSGRQETQYF. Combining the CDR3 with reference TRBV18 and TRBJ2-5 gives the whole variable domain NAGVMQNPRHLVRRRGQEARLRCSPMKGHSHVYWYRQLPEEGLKFMVYLQKENIIDESGMPKERFSAEFPKEGPSILRIQQVVRGDSAAYFCASSLSGRQETQYFGPGTRLLVL.

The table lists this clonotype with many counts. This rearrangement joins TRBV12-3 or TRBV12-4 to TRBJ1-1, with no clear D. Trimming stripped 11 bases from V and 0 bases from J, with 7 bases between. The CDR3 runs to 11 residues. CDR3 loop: CASTLNTEAFF. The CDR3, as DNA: TGTGCCTCAACCCTGAACACTGAAGCTTTCTTT.